What follows describes a single T cell receptor (beta chain). Its target is not known. This sample is part of a study of shared clonotypes between healthy human individuals. Looking at the study overall: Aged between 18 and 49, the donors were a couple of women and three men. Three CD4 naive, three CD4 memory, two CD8 naive and one CD8 memory plate were used per donor. Whole-study results and caveats: Blood was the sole source, and tissue repertoires probably differ.

Approximately 30,000 T cell genomes (approximately 210 ng DNA) went into each sorted-subset replicate. Here immunoSEQ multiplex PCR was the method, and the copy in TCRdb shows in-frame clones only, minus some. Among roughly 2 million clones, 85% to 95% were seen once, and the ten largest hold 0.13%. Unmatched junction bases numbered 8, after V lost 5 bases and J lost 4 bases. CDR1 SNHLY and CDR2 FYNNEI come from the germline V gene. The CDR3 is 15 residues long. The sequencing sample was made of naive CD4+ T cells sorted from blood. As to subset: CD45RA+ positively selected. The sequence derives from a man aged 18 to 29 in good health. This sequence joins TRBV2 and TRBJ1-5, with 7 bases identical to TRBD1. CDR3 bases: TGTGCCAGCAGTCCAGACAGGGCCCGGAATCAGCCCCAGCATTTT. Its protein product is CASSPDRARNQPQHF.